Below, 16 T cell receptor beta chains from the same sample are listed, as sequenced in a study of siplizumab effects on memory and regulatory T cells. Clones were read by immunoSEQ multiplex PCR, and TCRdb kept only the in-frame ones, dropping some. Of over 85,000 clones detected, more than 85% appear once; the ten largest clones hold under 8.5%. Material: CD8+ T cells sorted from blood. The receptor set was obtained from a human donor in good health.

This chain connects TRBV5-8 to TRBJ1-2; the D gene is possibly TRBD1 (5 bases). Trimming shortened V by 3 bases and J by 4 bases, and 7 bases separated the two germline ends. CDR3 size: 12 residues. Germline V CDR1 and CDR2: SGHTS, YDEGEE. This CDR3 is CASSSGFYGYTF. CDR3 nucleotide sequence: TGTGCCAGCAGCTCAGGGTTCTATGGCTACACCTTC.

The chain combines TRBV11-2 with TRBJ1-2, with a possible D match to TRBD1 (6 bases). CDR1 is SGHAT, CDR2 FQNNGV, per germline. Trimming cost V 1 base and J 7 bases, with 10 bases left between them. This CDR3 has 13 amino acids. CDR3 sequence (DNA): TGTGCCAGCAGCTTAGGGACCAGGGGTGGCTACACCTTC. Translated: CASSLGTRGGYTF.

The J gene is TRBJ2-5, the V gene TRBV10-1; TRBD2 aligns across 8 bases. This CDR3 is 13 amino acids long. The ends lost 5 bases at V and 5 bases at J; junction bases unmatched: 4. Germline V gene sequence: CDR1 WNHNN, CDR2 SYGVQD (reference sequence). CDR3 coding DNA: TGCGCCAGCAGTCTTAGCGGGGAGGAGACCCAGTACTTC. It translates to CASSLSGEETQYF.

The J gene is TRBJ1-1, the V gene TRBV11-3; D unresolved. Germline-derived CDR1 and CDR2 are SGHNT and YENEEA. The CDR3 is 17 residues long. V was trimmed by 6 bases and J by 5 bases, leaving 25 bases between them. CDR3 nucleotides: TGTGCCAGCAGGTTTCAGGCCGTAGACACCTGTGGGACTGAAGCTTTCTTT. This codes for CASRFQAVDTCGTEAFF.

The V call is TRBV27, the J call TRBJ1-5, with D unclear. V dropped 2 bases and J dropped 5 bases, with 7 bases sitting between them. Germline loops: CDR1 MNHEY, CDR2 SMNVEV (reference sequence). The CDR3 totals 13 residues. The CDR3 region is CASSLEGDQPQHF. DNA for the CDR3: TGTGCCAGCAGTTTAGAGGGCGATCAGCCCCAGCATTTT.

V usage is TRBV9 and J usage is TRBJ1-2; TRBD1 agrees at 10 bases. Germline values: CDR1 SGDLS, CDR2 YYNGEE. The junction had 12 bases not matched to a gene; V was cut back by 3 bases and J by 4 bases. This CDR3 has 17 amino acids. The chain's CDR3 is CASSGRTGGTLPYGYTF. The CDR3 bases are TGTGCCAGCAGCGGACGGACAGGGGGGACCCTCCCCTATGGCTACACCTTC.

V usage is TRBV15 and J usage is TRBJ1-1; D gene uncertain. Germline CDR1 is LNHNV and CDR2 is YYDKDF (reference sequence). The V end was cut by 3 bases, the J end by 1 base, with 12 bases between. The CDR3 totals 15 residues. This chain's CDR3 is CATSRSLSGNTEAFF. The CDR3 DNA sequence: TGTGCCACCAGCAGGTCCCTCTCGGGGAACACTGAAGCTTTCTTT.

The CDR3 nucleotides read TGTGCCAGCAGTTTGGGACGGTGGAATGAGCAGTTCTTC. Translating it yields CASSLGRWNEQFF. The chain joins TRBV27 to TRBJ2-1, with D possibly called TRBD1 or TRBD2 (5 bases each). The germline V gene encodes CDR1 MNHEY and CDR2 SMNVEV (reference sequence). This CDR3 is built from 13 residues. Deletions cut 3 bases from V and 7 bases from J, with 10 bases between.

The rearrangement links TRBV27 to TRBJ2-1, with unresolved D. The germline V and J ends were trimmed by 6 bases and 8 bases, with 17 bases remaining between them. This CDR3 region has 14 residues. Germline values: CDR1 MNHEY, CDR2 SMNVEV (reference sequence). DNA for the CDR3: TGTGCCAGCAGGTTCCTCGGGCAGGAAGATGAGCAGTTCTTC. Its protein product is CASRFLGQEDEQFF.

The chain has TRBV11-1 and TRBJ2-2; no reliable D call. Germline values: CDR1 SGHAT, CDR2 FQDESV (reference sequence). Trimming removed 5 bases at V and 2 bases at J, with 3 bases between. The CDR3 is 12 residues long. In nucleotides, the CDR3 is TGTGCCAGCAGCCCAAACACCGGGGAGCTGTTTTTT. It encodes CASSPNTGELFF.

The rearrangement links TRBV10-3 to TRBJ2-1; 10 bases map to TRBD2. The CDR3 contains 17 residues. Germline V gene data show CDR1 as ENHRY and CDR2 as SYGVKD. V dropped 3 bases and J dropped 7; count of bases not matched to a gene: 12. The CDR3 region is CAISEWAAGGPGNEQFF. Written as DNA, the CDR3 is TGTGCCATCAGTGAATGGGCAGCGGGAGGGCCGGGGAATGAGCAGTTCTTC.

About this clone: A junction end diverges from the germline sequence, so it may reflect a read error. This CDR3 reads CASGQDDNEQFF. CDR3 in DNA: TGCGCCAGCGGCCAAGATGACAATGAGCAGTTCTTC. The J gene is TRBJ2-1, the V gene TRBV4-3; no firm D call. The CDR3 is 12 amino acids. The germline gives CDR1 LGHNA, CDR2 YSLEER.

V is TRBV10-3 and J is TRBJ2-3; D might be TRBD2 (7 bases). The length of the CDR3 is 14 residues. Germline lookup yields CDR1 ENHRY and CDR2 SYGVKD. Trimming pared 6 bases from V and 0 bases from J, leaving 10 bases between. The CDR3: CAIREGGSTDTQYF. Here the CDR3 DNA reads TGTGCCATCAGGGAGGGGGGGAGCACAGATACGCAGTATTTT.

The chain recombines TRBV7-9 with TRBJ2-1, with 8 bases lining up with TRBD1. This CDR3 is built from 16 residues. The J segment lost 2 bases and the V segment lost 2 bases, leaving 5 bases of the junction unmatched. Germline V lookup: CDR1 SEHNR, CDR2 FQNEAQ (reference sequence). The CDR3 DNA reads as TGTGCCAGCAGCTTAAGTCAGGGGGCCCCCTACAATGAGCAGTTCTTC. Translation gives CASSLSQGAPYNEQFF.

This chain uses TRBV19 with TRBJ1-5; weak D call: TRBD1 (5 bases). The CDR3 is made up of 16 amino acids. Germline loops: CDR1 LNHDA, CDR2 SQIVND (reference sequence). Trimming took 3 bases from V and 1 from J, leaving 13 bases between them. This chain's CDR3 is CASSIQGTRSNQPQHF. DNA of the CDR3: TGTGCCAGTAGTATCCAGGGAACACGGAGCAATCAGCCCCAGCATTTT.

This rearrangement joins TRBV30 to TRBJ1-2, with D tentatively TRBD1 (6 bases). From germline, CDR1 is GTSNPN and CDR2 SVGIG (reference sequence). Trimming took off 5 bases at V and 3 bases at J, with 19 bases between the two ends. The CDR3 contains 15 residues. The CDR3 nucleotides read TGTGCCTGGGGTAAATTGTTCGAGGGGGACTATGGCTACACCTTC. This sequence encodes CAWGKLFEGDYGYTF.